The clone carrying this T cell receptor beta chain was counted only a few times. The data are from a study of T-cell memory formation after mild COVID-19. The V end lost 4 bases, the J end lost 1 base, and 15 bases lay between the germline ends. CDR3 length equals 15 residues. CDR1 and CDR2 from the germline V gene are SQVTM and ANQGSEA. TCRdb processed the 5' RACE reads anew with MiXCR; each CDR3 protein has one entry. The table lists about 500,000 distinct CDR3 sequences, around 20% of them singletons, with 9.5% to 15% in the top ten. The sequenced material came from PBMCs or a T cell subset sorted from them (not recorded which). This receptor was taken from an adult woman who had mild COVID-19 (a few samples of this study predate the infection). Cell type and time point are not known. The genes are TRBV29-1 and TRBJ2-3; D not certain. In DNA, the CDR3 is TGCAGCGTTGTGGGAACACGAGAAGGCACAGATACGCAGTATTTT. This codes for CSVVGTREGTDTQYF.